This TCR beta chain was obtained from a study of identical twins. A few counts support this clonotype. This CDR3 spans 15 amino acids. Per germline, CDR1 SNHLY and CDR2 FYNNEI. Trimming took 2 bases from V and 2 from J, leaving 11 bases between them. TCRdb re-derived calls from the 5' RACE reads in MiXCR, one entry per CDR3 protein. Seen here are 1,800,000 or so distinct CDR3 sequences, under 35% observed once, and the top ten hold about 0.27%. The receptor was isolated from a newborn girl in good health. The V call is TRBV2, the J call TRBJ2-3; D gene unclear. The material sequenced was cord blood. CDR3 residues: CASSESPTVTDTQYF. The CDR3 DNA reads TGTGCCAGCAGTGAATCCCCGACCGTCACAGATACGCAGTATTTT.